The 8 T cell receptor beta chains presented below share a single source sample, sequenced in a study of blood T cell repertoires in COVID-19. Repertoires were generated with immunoSEQ multiplex PCR, while TCRdb's copy carries only in-frame clones and drops some. The sample lists about 320,000 clones, approximately 89% occurring once. Sequenced material: peripheral blood. All receptors come from a woman aged 30 to 39 with COVID-19, enrolled during active disease.

This chain uses TRBV7-8 with TRBJ1-5; D possibly corresponds to TRBD1 (6 bases). The CDR3 has 14 amino acids. V was cut by 4 bases and J by 6 bases, with 13 bases left in between. Germline V gene lookup returns CDR1 SGHVS and CDR2 FQNEAQ. CDR3 sequence (DNA): TGTGCCAGCAGCTCTACAGGGATTTTTCAGCCCCAGCATTTT. Amino acid sequence: CASSSTGIFQPQHF.

The chain links TRBV3-1 (or the pseudogene TRBV3-2) to TRBJ1-2; D remains ambiguous. Germline V gene lookup returns CDR1 LGHDT and CDR2 YNNKEL (reference sequence). The CDR3 is 13 residues long. The germline V and J ends were trimmed by 2 bases and 4 bases, with 8 bases remaining between them. The CDR3 is CASSQPGSYGYTF. The CDR3 coding sequence is TGTGCCAGCAGCCAACCCGGGTCCTATGGCTACACCTTC.

The CDR3 loop reads CASSLGLGRSYQETQYF. Here the CDR3 DNA reads TGTGCCAGCAGCTTAGGTCTTGGGCGCAGTTACCAAGAGACCCAGTACTTC. The chain employs TRBV7-9 and TRBJ2-5; the D is unclear. Germline values: CDR1 SEHNR, CDR2 FQNEAQ (reference sequence). V lost 1 base and J 0 bases, leaving 15 bases between the germline ends. The CDR3 loop spans 17 amino acids.

The chain is built from TRBV3-1 (or the pseudogene TRBV3-2) and TRBJ1-4, with D maybe TRBD1 (6 bases). The CDR3 runs 15 residues. V gave up 5 bases and J gave up 5 bases, with 15 bases separating them. Germline V CDR1 and CDR2: LGHDT, YNNKEL (reference sequence). The CDR3: CASSTYRAPNEKLFF. In DNA, the CDR3 is TGTGCCAGCAGCACGTACAGGGCGCCGAATGAAAAACTGTTTTTT.

This clone occurred a few times. This chain joins TRBV7-9 and TRBJ2-7; possible D gene TRBD2, 7 bases. With 4 bases removed from V and 6 bases from J, the gap between germline ends came to 28 bases. CDR3 length: 18 residues. CDR1 SEHNR and CDR2 FQNEAQ come from the germline V gene (reference sequence). The CDR3, as DNA: TGTGCCAGCAGCTCGATGAACGCAGGGACATGGGAGGGGGTCGAGCAGTACTTC. This gives the protein CASSSMNAGTWEGVEQYF.

This clone was found once. J is TRBJ1-4 and V is TRBV5-1, with 10 bases that match TRBD1. The CDR3 is made up of 21 amino acids. Trimming at V came to 3 bases and at J to 0 bases, leaving 17 bases not matched to a gene. Germline V gene sequence: CDR1 SGHRS, CDR2 YFSETQ. CDR3 nucleotide sequence: TGCGCCAGCAGCTACCACCCATCTACGACAGGGGGCCCTACAACTAATGAAAAACTGTTTTTT. It specifies CASSYHPSTTGGPTTNEKLFF.

V gene TRBV10-3 combines with J gene TRBJ1-4, with a possible D match to TRBD1 (5 bases). The CDR3 loop spans 12 amino acids. CDR1 ENHRY and CDR2 SYGVKD come from the germline V gene. V dropped 10 bases and J dropped 6 bases, with 12 bases sitting between them. CDR3: CATAGQYEKLFF. DNA for the CDR3: TGTGCCACCGCCGGACAATATGAAAAACTGTTTTTT.

This clone was picked up a small number of times. This rearrangement joins TRBV4-1 to TRBJ2-7, with 7 nucleotides matching TRBD1. Germline assignment: CDR1 MGHRA and CDR2 YSYEKL. The CDR3 runs to 13 residues. J lost 2 bases, V lost 5 bases, and 3 bases had no gene match. CDR3 sequence reads: CASSSTGTYEQYV. DNA of the CDR3: TGCGCCAGCAGCTCGACAGGGACCTACGAGCAGTACGTC.